The next 23 T cell receptor beta chains were all read from a single sample in a study of blood T cell repertoires in COVID-19. Only in-frame clones appear in the TCRdb table, and some are missing; sequencing was by immunoSEQ multiplex PCR. The table records 220,000 or so clones, approximately 82% of them present only once. The sequencing input was peripheral blood. These receptor sequences come from an elderly woman with acute or convalescent COVID-19.

The chain has TRBV6-6 and TRBJ1-1; D not resolved. CDR1 is MNHNY, CDR2 SVGAGI, per germline (reference sequence). CDR3 length: 14 amino acids. Trimming took 6 bases from V and 5 from J, leaving 16 bases between them. CDR3 in DNA: TGTGCCAGCAGCCCCGACATTCTAATAACTGAAGCTTTCTTT. Protein product: CASSPDILITEAFF.

This clone was counted a few times. In nucleotides, the CDR3 is TGCAGCGTTGGGGCAGGGTTGGTGACGAGCTATGGCTACACCTTC. Translating gives CSVGAGLVTSYGYTF. The rearrangement joins TRBV29-1 to TRBJ1-2; possible D gene TRBD1, 5 bases. V was trimmed by 4 bases and J by 4 bases, leaving 19 bases between them. This CDR3 is built from 15 residues. CDR1 is SQVTM and CDR2 is ANQGSEA in the germline V gene.

The rearrangement links TRBV10-3 to TRBJ2-7, with 11 bases lining up with TRBD2. V lost 3 bases and J lost 5; bases outside the gene matches: 9. Per germline, CDR1 ENHRY and CDR2 SYGVKD. This CDR3 has 16 residues. CDR3 nucleotides: TGTGCCATCAGTGAAATCTTAGCGGGGGGGCGTGACGAGCAGTACTTC. Translating gives CAISEILAGGRDEQYF.

The chain employs TRBV6-5 and TRBJ1-1, with 8 nucleotides matching TRBD1. The germline gives CDR1 MNHEY, CDR2 SVGAGI. This CDR3 is 15 amino acids long. Trimming at V came to 6 bases and at J to 4 bases, leaving 10 bases not matched to a gene. The CDR3 reads CASRPAQGAVTEAFF. CDR3 DNA sequence: TGTGCCAGCAGGCCGGCCCAGGGGGCCGTCACTGAAGCTTTCTTT.

This chain links TRBV6-5 with TRBJ1-6, with 7 bases matching TRBD1. The CDR3 is 15 amino acids. Germline CDR1 MNHEY, CDR2 SVGAGI. V lost 6 bases, J lost 4 bases, and 6 bases stayed unmatched. CDR3 sequence reads: CASSRGQVYNSPLHF. The CDR3 DNA is TGTGCCAGCAGCCGAGGACAGGTTTATAATTCACCCCTCCACTTT.

The chain employs TRBV4-3 and TRBJ1-6; tentative D call: TRBD1 (6 bases). CDR1 is LGHNA and CDR2 is YSLEER in the germline V gene. The CDR3 is 17 residues long. V lost 2 bases, J lost 4 bases, and 15 bases lay in between. Written as DNA, the CDR3 is TGCGCCAGCAGCCAAACTAATCAGGGGAATTATAATTCACCCCTCCACTTT. Its protein is CASSQTNQGNYNSPLHF.

This clone is a singleton in its sample. The J gene is TRBJ2-7, the V gene TRBV4-3; the match to TRBD1 covers 9 bases. CDR1 is LGHNA, CDR2 YSLEER, per germline. V shed 0 bases and J 1 base; nucleotides not matched to a gene: 4. This CDR3 contains 16 residues. For the CDR3, the DNA is TGCGCCAGCAGCCAAGAAGGAGGACAGGGGTCCTACGAGCAGTACTTC. It translates to CASSQEGGQGSYEQYF.

The chain carries TRBV7-2 and TRBJ2-7, with D hard to call. Trimming left V 5 bases short and J 4 bases short, with 12 bases between. The CDR3 consists of 13 residues. Germline V lookup: CDR1 SGHTA, CDR2 FQGNSA. CDR3 in amino acids: CASSVNLQYEQYF. CDR3 nucleotides: TGTGCCAGCAGCGTGAACTTGCAATACGAGCAGTACTTC. Full variable domain (rest looked up from reference TRBV7-2 and TRBJ2-7): GAGVSQSPSNKVTEKGKDVELRCDPISGHTALYWYRQSLGQGLEFLIYFQGNSAPDKSGLPSDRFSAERTGGSVSTLTIQRTQQEDSAVYLCASSVNLQYEQYFGPGTRLTVT.

CDR3 DNA sequence: TGTGCCAGCAGCCAGACAGGGCTGGGAGATACGCAGTATTTT. Encoded protein: CASSQTGLGDTQYF. This rearrangement joins TRBV28 to TRBJ2-3; TRBD1 matches at 7 bases. This CDR3 contains 14 residues. V dropped 6 bases and J dropped 5; count of bases not matched to a gene: 8. Germline values: CDR1 MDHEN, CDR2 SYDVKM.

The chain recombines TRBV27 with TRBJ1-1; unclear D gene. CDR3 size: 15 residues. Germline V gene lookup returns CDR1 MNHEY and CDR2 SMNVEV (reference sequence). Trimming removed 0 bases from V and 1 base from J, with 9 bases in between. The CDR3 here is CASSLSPGTNTEAFF. CDR3 nucleotide sequence: TGTGCCAGCAGTTTATCGCCAGGAACGAACACTGAAGCTTTCTTT.

The chain employs TRBV6-6 and TRBJ2-2; 8 nucleotides match TRBD1. The CDR3 runs 14 residues. V lost 7 bases and J lost 3; bases outside the gene matches: 4. The V gene's germline CDR1 is MNHNY and CDR2 SVGAGI (reference sequence). The CDR3 nucleotides are TGTGCCAGCACCGACAGGGGTTACACCGGGGAGCTGTTTTTT. It encodes CASTDRGYTGELFF.

CDR3 in amino acids: CASSQVGPRGGTEAFF. CDR3 in DNA: TGTGCCAGCAGCCAAGTAGGACCGAGGGGAGGCACTGAAGCTTTCTTT. The chain joins TRBV14 to TRBJ1-1, with a tentative D call TRBD1 (5 bases). The CDR3 sequence is 16 residues long. Germline CDR1 and CDR2: SGHDN and FVKESK. V was clipped by 1 base and J by 4 bases, with 16 bases between them.

The CDR3 DNA follows: TGTGCCAGCAGCCACCTAGCGGAAGAGACCCAGTACTTC. This sequence encodes CASSHLAEETQYF. This chain uses TRBV3-1 (or the pseudogene TRBV3-2) with TRBJ2-5; 7 bases map to TRBD2. The CDR3 consists of 13 residues. Germline loops: CDR1 LGHDT, CDR2 YNNKEL (reference sequence). J lost 3 bases, V lost 3 bases, and 1 base had no gene match.

The chain uses TRBV4-2 and TRBJ2-2, with D perhaps matching TRBD1 (6 bases). CDR1 and CDR2 from the germline V gene are LGHNA and YNFKEQ. Trimming cost V 0 bases and J 4 bases, with 12 bases left between them. The CDR3 totals 16 residues. The CDR3 DNA is TGTGCCAGCAGCCAAGAAGTATTACAGGGCACCGGGGAGCTGTTTTTT. It translates to CASSQEVLQGTGELFF.

The chain employs TRBV3-1 (or the pseudogene TRBV3-2) and TRBJ1-6, with D tentatively TRBD1 (6 bases). The CDR3 runs to 16 residues. The germline V and J ends were trimmed by 7 bases and 10 bases, with 23 bases remaining between them. Germline CDR1 LGHDT, CDR2 YNNKEL (reference sequence). CDR3 sequence (DNA): TGTGCCAGCACTAAACGTGGGGGGGGCGTCTTATCACCCCTCCACTTT. Protein: CASTKRGGGVLSPLHF.

As concerns this clone: The germline gene is not matched at one end of the junction; a read error may be the cause. The chain combines TRBV19 with TRBJ2-1; 11 bases map to TRBD2. The CDR3 length is 13 residues. Germline-derived CDR1 and CDR2 are LNHDA and SQIVND (reference sequence). CDR3 in DNA: TGTGCCTCTAGCGGGGGGCCCTATAATGAGCAGTTCTTC. It specifies CASSGGPYNEQFF.

This chain links TRBV19 with TRBJ2-7, with 11 bases aligning to TRBD2. Germline V CDR1 and CDR2: LNHDA, SQIVND (reference sequence). The CDR3 runs 15 residues. V was pared by 7 bases and J by 2 bases, with 7 bases of the junction left unmatched. The CDR3 DNA follows: TGTGCCAGTACCCTAGCGGGGGGCGGACCCTACGAGCAGTACTTC. It translates to CASTLAGGGPYEQYF.

The chain couples TRBV10-3 to TRBJ1-4; D ambiguous. V lost 3 bases to trimming and J lost 7 bases, with 3 bases between them. The germline CDR1 and CDR2 sequences are ENHRY and SYGVKD. The CDR3 runs 11 residues. The CDR3 sequence: CAISDGEKLFF. The CDR3 bases are TGTGCCATCAGTGACGGTGAAAAACTGTTTTTT.

The chain couples TRBV5-1 to TRBJ2-1; TRBD2 agrees at 15 bases. With V trimmed by 4 bases and J by 7 bases, 6 bases remained unmatched. The CDR3 runs to 16 residues. CDR1 is SGHRS and CDR2 is YFSETQ in the germline V gene. In DNA form, the CDR3 reads TGCGCCAGCAGCCTACGGACTAGCGGGGGGGCAAATGAGCAGTTCTTC. This sequence encodes CASSLRTSGGANEQFF. Complete variable domain (other parts from reference TRBV5-1 and TRBJ2-1): KAGVTQTPRYLIKTRGQQVTLSCSPISGHRSVSWYQQTPGQGLQFLFEYFSETQRNKGNFPGRFSGRQFSNSRSEMNVSTLELGDSALYLCASSLRTSGGANEQFFGPGTRLTVL.

The chain links TRBV7-2 to TRBJ1-2; TRBD1 matches 8 bases. From germline, CDR1 is SGHTA and CDR2 FQGNSA. The ends lost 1 base at V and 7 bases at J; junction bases unmatched: 8. This CDR3 contains 15 residues. Written as DNA, the CDR3 is TGTGCCAGCAGCTTAGGCTCGGCAGGGGGCACTGGCTACACCTTC. Translating it yields CASSLGSAGGTGYTF.

The genes are TRBV6-5 and TRBJ2-7; TRBD2 is a possible D gene (5 bases). CDR3 length equals 12 residues. Germline V gene sequence: CDR1 MNHEY, CDR2 SVGAGI. V gave up 5 bases and J gave up 2 bases, with 7 bases separating them. CDR3 sequence: CASSTRAYEQYF. The CDR3 DNA reads TGTGCCAGCAGTACGCGGGCCTACGAGCAGTACTTC.

This sequence joins TRBV7-8 and TRBJ2-7, with 8 bases fitting TRBD2. With V trimmed by 8 bases and J by 3 bases, 6 bases remained unmatched. There are 13 residues in the CDR3. CDR1 and CDR2 from the germline V gene are SGHVS and FQNEAQ. The CDR3 region is CASRPGGGYEQYF. The CDR3 DNA reads as TGTGCCAGCCGGCCGGGAGGGGGCTACGAGCAGTACTTC.

V usage is TRBV10-3 and J usage is TRBJ2-1; 11 nucleotides match TRBD1. With 6 bases clipped from V and 10 bases from J, the junction kept 8 bases outside the gene matches. This CDR3 spans 14 amino acids. Germline V gene sequence: CDR1 ENHRY, CDR2 SYGVKD. CDR3 sequence reads: CAIRPGQGVGEQFF. CDR3 DNA: TGTGCCATCAGACCGGGACAGGGGGTCGGAGAGCAGTTCTTC.